This T cell receptor (beta chain) was captured in a study of blood T cells in healthy people across ages. Whenever a sample was processed, at least 6 million PBMCs were isolated. Germline V gene sequence: CDR1 LGHNT, CDR2 FRNRAP. Between the trimmed V and J ends, which lost 6 bases and 3 bases, there was a span of 8 bases. This CDR3 spans 13 amino acids. For the second PCR, which ran for roughly 6 to 11 cycles, a sample-barcoded 5' primer and a J-beta primer mix were used. TCRdb recomputed calls from the 5' RACE reads with MiXCR, one row per CDR3 protein. The table records about 540,000 distinct CDR3 sequences, under 30% of them present only once. These data were likewise used in another study, on T cells of mothers and their children. Per that paper: A few healthy Caucasian mothers, along with their six children, were the donors. During the second PCR, the M1S primer introduced sample barcodes along with 2-4 random nucleotides. From each mother came over 9.5 million TCR beta CDR3 reads, and from each child came a few million.

The V and J genes are TRBV12-5 and TRBJ2-2; D not resolved. The sequenced sample consisted of blood. The receptor's source is a boy between 5 and 17 years old in good health. CDR3 sequence reads: CASGISDTGELFF. In DNA, the CDR3 is TGTGCTAGTGGAATCAGTGACACCGGGGAGCTGTTTTTT.